This entry lists 30 T cell receptor beta chains sequenced from one sample in a study of T cell changes during pregnancy in multiple sclerosis. Clones were read by immunoSEQ multiplex PCR, and TCRdb kept only the in-frame ones, dropping some. The table lists almost 95,000 clones, roughly 90% of them singletons. The sample was peripheral blood, taken in the first trimester of pregnancy. Receptors originate from a female donor with multiple sclerosis, enrolled in a pregnancy study.

The chain couples TRBV4-2 to TRBJ2-2; 11 nucleotides match TRBD2. V lost 1 base to trimming and J lost 0 bases; unmatched junction nucleotides: 4. CDR3 length: 18 amino acids. Germline CDR1 reads LGHNA; CDR2 reads YNFKEQ. In DNA form, the CDR3 reads TGTGCCAGCAGCCAAGGACTAGCGGGAAGCTCGAACACCGGGGAGCTGTTTTTT. This codes for CASSQGLAGSSNTGELFF.

This rearrangement joins TRBV5-4 to TRBJ2-2, with 14 bases identical to TRBD2. The CDR3 sequence is 17 residues long. The trim removed 0 bases at V and 5 bases at J, leaving 3 bases unmatched. Germline V CDR1 and CDR2: SGHNT, YYREEE (reference sequence). CDR3 sequence reads: CASSLGLAGGRTGELFF. DNA of the CDR3: TGTGCCAGCAGCTTGGGACTAGCGGGAGGGCGAACCGGGGAGCTGTTTTTT.

The chain carries TRBV28 and TRBJ2-5; no definite D call. Germline-derived CDR1 and CDR2 are MDHEN and SYDVKM. V lost 6 bases to trimming and J lost 2 bases, with 16 bases between them. This CDR3 comprises 15 residues. The CDR3 bases are TGTGCCAGCAGCCAGGCCCGCCCCGCGCAAGAGACCCAGTACTTC. Protein: CASSQARPAQETQYF.

The rearrangement joins TRBV21-1 to TRBJ2-3; the table's D call TRBD1 went unverified against the DNA. TRBV21-1 is noted as a pseudogene. This CDR3 has 14 amino acids. The CDR3 spells CASSPDRGTDTQYF. CDR3 DNA sequence: TGTGCCAGCAGCCCGGACAGGGGCACAGATACGCAGTATTTT.

The chain couples TRBV30 to TRBJ2-5, with 9 bases matching TRBD1. The CDR3 consists of 15 residues. V dropped 2 bases and J dropped 2; count of bases not matched to a gene: 6. The V gene's germline CDR1 is GTSNPN and CDR2 SVGIG (reference sequence). The CDR3 here is CAWSPTGGAQETQYF. CDR3 sequence (DNA): TGTGCCTGGAGTCCGACAGGGGGTGCACAAGAGACCCAGTACTTC. Variable domain in full (rest from reference TRBV30 and TRBJ2-5): SQTIHQWPATLVQPVGSPLSLECTVEGTSNPNLYWYRQAAGRGLQLLFYSVGIGQISSEVPQNLSASRPQDRQFILSSKKLLLSDSGFYLCAWSPTGGAQETQYFGPGTRLLVL.

This clone was found a few times. The V call is TRBV15, the J call TRBJ1-2; 7 bases are shared with TRBD1. Trimming removed 3 bases from V and 5 bases from J; junction bases left unmatched: 0. CDR3 length equals 12 residues. Germline CDR1 reads LNHNV; CDR2 reads YYDKDF (reference sequence). This chain's CDR3 is CATSRTGYGYTF. CDR3 DNA sequence: TGTGCCACCAGCAGGACAGGGTATGGCTACACCTTC.

This chain uses TRBV5-5 with TRBJ1-2, with D possibly being TRBD1 (6 bases). This CDR3 comprises 15 residues. Germline-derived CDR1 and CDR2 are SGHKS and YYEKEE (reference sequence). Trimming shortened V by 4 bases and J by 8 bases, and 21 bases separated the two germline ends. CDR3 sequence (DNA): TGTGCCAGCAGCAGGGGGACGGCTGGCCCCGGGGGCTACACCTTC. Residues: CASSRGTAGPGGYTF.

The chain carries TRBV6-1 and TRBJ2-2; D ambiguous. Trimming stripped 6 bases from V and 6 bases from J, with 14 bases between. Germline V lookup: CDR1 MNHNS, CDR2 SASEGT. The CDR3 loop spans 14 amino acids. The CDR3 is CASRKTPYPGELFF. In nucleotides, the CDR3 is TGTGCCAGCAGGAAGACACCTTACCCCGGGGAGCTGTTTTTT.

This chain connects TRBV30 to TRBJ2-7; the D gene is possibly TRBD2 (5 bases). This CDR3 has 13 amino acids. Germline CDR1 and CDR2: GTSNPN and SVGIG (reference sequence). V was clipped by 3 bases and J by 2 bases, with 11 bases between them. CDR3 coding DNA: TGTGCCTGGAGAGACGGGGTACCCTACGAGCAGTACTTC. This codes for CAWRDGVPYEQYF.

The chain joins TRBV7-2 to TRBJ1-1, with no clear D. The CDR3 loop spans 13 amino acids. CDR1 is SGHTA and CDR2 is FQGNSA in the germline V gene. V gave up 5 bases and J gave up 2 bases, with 9 bases separating them. The CDR3 DNA is TGTGCCAGCAGCCCTTACATAAACACTGAAGCTTTCTTT. Its translation is CASSPYINTEAFF.

The J gene is TRBJ2-7, the V gene TRBV30, with 15 bases matching TRBD2. Looked up from germline, CDR1 is GTSNPN and CDR2 is SVGIG (reference sequence). This CDR3 contains 17 residues. The trim removed 3 bases at V and 6 bases at J, leaving 12 bases unmatched. The CDR3 nucleotides are TGTGCCTGGAGCAAAACCGGGACTAGCGGGAGGTTCGGCGAGCAGTACTTC. It encodes CAWSKTGTSGRFGEQYF.

The rearrangement links TRBV7-8 to TRBJ2-2; 7 nucleotides match TRBD2. The CDR3 spans 17 residues. With 3 bases clipped from V and 0 bases from J, the junction kept 7 bases outside the gene matches. Germline V gene sequence: CDR1 SGHVS, CDR2 FQNEAQ. CDR3 sequence reads: CASSFPLASANTGELFF. Here the CDR3 DNA reads TGTGCCAGCAGCTTCCCACTAGCGAGCGCGAACACCGGGGAGCTGTTTTTT.

The V call is TRBV7-6, the J call TRBJ2-3; TRBD1 matches 7 bases. CDR3 length: 15 amino acids. V dropped 5 bases and J dropped 0; count of bases not matched to a gene: 5. Germline CDR1 and CDR2: SGHVS and FNYEAQ. As DNA, the CDR3 is TGTGCCAGCAGCGAGGGGGCGCTGAGCACAGATACGCAGTATTTT. The encoded protein is CASSEGALSTDTQYF.

The J gene is TRBJ2-2, the V gene TRBV6-5, with D maybe TRBD2 (6 bases). CDR3 size: 14 residues. Germline V gene lookup returns CDR1 MNHEY and CDR2 SVGAGI. Trimming shortened V by 6 bases and J by 7 bases, and 15 bases separated the two germline ends. DNA for the CDR3: TGTGCCAGCAGCGGGACTCCGGGGGTCGGGGAGCTGTTTTTT. The encoded protein is CASSGTPGVGELFF.

The chain links TRBV27 to TRBJ1-5; weak D call: TRBD1 (6 bases). This CDR3 region has 14 residues. V shed 1 base and J shed 6 bases, with 10 bases lying between them. The germline V gene encodes CDR1 MNHEY and CDR2 SMNVEV (reference sequence). Here the CDR3 DNA reads TGTGCCAGCAGTTTATGGGGGGGCGGTCAGCCCCAGCATTTT. Translation: CASSLWGGGQPQHF.

DNA of the CDR3: TGCGCCAGCAGCTTGGTGGCAGGGGTGGCCGGGGAGCTGTTTTTT. It codes for CASSLVAGVAGELFF. The chain uses TRBV5-1 and TRBJ2-2, with D perhaps TRBD1 (6 bases). The V end was cut by 0 bases, the J end by 6 bases, with 12 bases between. The CDR3 spans 15 residues. Germline-derived CDR1 and CDR2 are SGHRS and YFSETQ.

The rearrangement links TRBV15 to TRBJ1-5; D gene ambiguous. This CDR3 has 14 residues. Trimming shortened V by 7 bases and J by 2 bases, and 12 bases separated the two germline ends. Germline V lookup: CDR1 LNHNV, CDR2 YYDKDF (reference sequence). The CDR3 bases are TGTGCCACCACCACGCGTATAGGCAATCAGCCCCAGCATTTT. Translation: CATTTRIGNQPQHF.

The genes are TRBV9 and TRBJ2-3, with 7 nucleotides matching TRBD2. The V segment lost 3 bases and the J segment 0 bases; nucleotides outside the gene matches: 19. The CDR3 has 20 amino acids. Looked up from germline, CDR1 is SGDLS and CDR2 is YYNGEE. In nucleotides, the CDR3 is TGTGCCAGCAGCGCCGGGGGAGGACTAGGGATTTCGATAAGCACAGATACGCAGTATTTT. Residues: CASSAGGGLGISISTDTQYF.

The chain uses TRBV28 and TRBJ2-7; D not certain. Trimming left V 7 bases short and J 3 bases short, with 7 bases between. Germline CDR1 reads MDHEN; CDR2 reads SYDVKM. This CDR3 has 11 residues. CDR3 in amino acids: CASKWLYEQYF. For the CDR3, the DNA is TGTGCCAGCAAGTGGCTCTACGAGCAGTACTTC.

The V gene is TRBV5-8, the J gene TRBJ2-7; TRBD1 agrees at 8 bases. CDR1 is SGHTS and CDR2 is YDEGEE in the germline V gene. The CDR3 sequence is 16 residues long. With 2 bases clipped from V and 4 bases from J, the junction kept 11 bases outside the gene matches. The CDR3 region is CASSFWTPTGEYEQYF. The CDR3 region has the DNA TGTGCCAGCAGCTTTTGGACCCCGACAGGGGAGTACGAGCAGTACTTC.

The chain is built from TRBV27 and TRBJ1-2; D gene ambiguous. V was cut by 5 bases and J by 2 bases, with 9 bases left in between. The CDR3 length is 13 residues. The germline gives CDR1 MNHEY, CDR2 SMNVEV (reference sequence). This CDR3 is CASSPRLNYGYTF. CDR3 bases: TGTGCCAGCAGTCCGCGATTAAACTATGGCTACACCTTC.

The chain couples TRBV12-5 to TRBJ2-3, with a weak D call TRBD1 (5 bases). Germline CDR1 and CDR2: LGHNT and FRNRAP. CDR3 length: 14 amino acids. V was trimmed by 4 bases and J by 2 bases, leaving 10 bases between them. CDR3 DNA: TGTGCTAGTGGTTGGGGCACCTCCACAGATACGCAGTATTTT. Residues: CASGWGTSTDTQYF.

The genes are TRBV12-5 and TRBJ2-1; the D gene is possibly TRBD1 (6 bases). Per the germline V gene, CDR1 is LGHNT and CDR2 is FRNRAP. The CDR3 loop spans 16 amino acids. The V and J ends lost 0 bases and 4 bases respectively, with 13 bases between them. The CDR3 DNA is TGTGCTAGTGGTTTGGTCACGTGGACAGTTTACAATGAGCAGTTCTTC. It specifies CASGLVTWTVYNEQFF.

The chain recombines TRBV7-9 with TRBJ1-1; 7 bases fit TRBD1. V shed 5 bases and J 5 bases; nucleotides not matched to a gene: 5. The CDR3 consists of 13 residues. CDR1 is SEHNR and CDR2 is FQNEAQ in the germline V gene (reference sequence). CDR3 in amino acids: CASSRQGATEAFF. DNA of the CDR3: TGTGCCAGCAGCCGACAGGGTGCGACTGAAGCTTTCTTT.

This chain uses TRBV4-1 with TRBJ1-4, with D unclear. Trimming took 1 base from V and 7 from J, leaving 10 bases between them. The CDR3 runs 14 residues. CDR1 is MGHRA, CDR2 YSYEKL, per germline. The CDR3 DNA reads as TGCGCCAGCAGCCAAGCGGGGATCGGTGAAAAACTGTTTTTT. This codes for CASSQAGIGEKLFF.

This chain connects TRBV5-5 to TRBJ2-7; D gene unclear. This CDR3 spans 13 amino acids. The germline V and J ends were trimmed by 6 bases and 4 bases, with 14 bases remaining between them. Germline assignment: CDR1 SGHKS and CDR2 YYEKEE (reference sequence). The CDR3 nucleotides read TGTGCCAGCACCCTCTCAACCGGTTACGAGCAGTACTTC. This codes for CASTLSTGYEQYF.

The V gene is TRBV2, the J gene TRBJ2-5; TRBD1 matches at 8 bases. The germline gives CDR1 SNHLY, CDR2 FYNNEI. The CDR3 spans 13 residues. J lost 1 base, V lost 6 bases, and 1 base had no gene match. The chain's CDR3 is CASRGQGQETQYF. DNA for the CDR3: TGTGCCAGCAGAGGACAGGGCCAAGAGACCCAGTACTTC.

The V and J genes are TRBV6-6 and TRBJ1-5; TRBD1 agrees at 7 bases. CDR1 is MNHNY, CDR2 SVGAGI, per germline (reference sequence). V shed 6 bases and J 4 bases; nucleotides not matched to a gene: 9. This CDR3 has 15 residues. CDR3 DNA sequence: TGTGCCAGCAGACTCGACGACAGGGTAAATCAGCCCCAGCATTTT. As protein: CASRLDDRVNQPQHF.

The chain combines TRBV7-9 with TRBJ2-3; a weak D match, TRBD1 (6 bases). Per the germline V gene, CDR1 is SEHNR and CDR2 is FQNEAQ (reference sequence). This CDR3 is 14 amino acids long. Trimming shortened V by 5 bases and J by 7 bases, and 16 bases separated the two germline ends. The CDR3 reads CASSLGAPGYTQYF. The CDR3 DNA is TGTGCCAGCAGCCTGGGGGCCCCGGGTTATACGCAGTATTTT.

The chain employs TRBV27 and TRBJ2-3; possibly TRBD2 for D (6 bases). In germline, CDR1 is MNHEY, CDR2 SMNVEV (reference sequence). This CDR3 has 14 residues. Deletions cut 0 bases from V and 4 bases from J, with 8 bases between. The CDR3 sequence is CASSLSGRADTQYF. The CDR3 DNA reads as TGTGCCAGCAGTTTATCCGGGAGAGCAGATACGCAGTATTTT.